These 20 T cell receptor beta chains came from one sample sequenced in a study of T cells in Graves' hyperthyroidism and ophthalmopathy. Researchers took RNA transcripts and amplified the TCR beta CDR3 regions from them. An initial round of RT-PCR targeting the TCR CDR3 relied on the HTBI primer set. From the multiplex PCR reads, TCRdb called clonotypes with MiXCR, one entry per CDR3 protein. The repertoire includes around 700,000 distinct CDR3 sequences, roughly a third of them detected once, and roughly 30% sits in the top ten. The sample consisted of blood. The receptors originated from a woman aged 40-49 years with Graves' hyperthyroidism.

The chain couples TRBV7-2 to TRBJ2-7; 9 bases agree with TRBD1. Losses at the gene ends were 5 bases for V and 6 bases for J; bases not matched to a gene: 11. Germline assignment: CDR1 SGHTA and CDR2 FQGNSA. This CDR3 spans 15 amino acids. CDR3: CASSPPGTGRSEQYF. The CDR3 DNA sequence: TGTGCCAGCAGCCCCCCAGGGACAGGGAGGTCCGAGCAGTACTTC.

The chain employs TRBV6-2 or TRBV6-3 and TRBJ1-2; D gene uncertain. V lost 0 bases to trimming and J lost 1 base, with 18 bases between them. This CDR3 spans 18 amino acids. Germline assignment: CDR1 MNHEY and CDR2 SVGEGT. CDR3 sequence reads: CASSYSVFLHGHNYGYTF. CDR3 DNA sequence: TGTGCCAGCAGTTACTCCGTTTTCCTCCATGGCCATAACTATGGCTACACCTTC.

This clonotype was counted between two and nine times. The chain joins TRBV29-1 to TRBJ1-2; 10 bases fit TRBD1. The V segment lost 6 bases and the J segment 8 bases; nucleotides outside the gene matches: 9. CDR1 is SQVTM, CDR2 ANQGSEA, per germline. The CDR3 contains 13 residues. The CDR3, as DNA: TGCAGCGTCCTCTCGGGGACAGGGGAGGGCTACACCTTC. This codes for CSVLSGTGEGYTF.

The gene calls are TRBV7-2 and TRBJ2-1; 7 nucleotides match TRBD2. CDR1 is SGHTA and CDR2 is FQGNSA in the germline V gene. This CDR3 has 15 amino acids. Germline trimming cut 7 bases from V and 3 bases from J; bases unmatched to any gene: 9. The CDR3 spells CASTLGASGYNEQFF. The CDR3 nucleotides read TGTGCCAGCACCCTTGGGGCTAGCGGCTACAATGAGCAGTTCTTC.

Many counts were recorded for this clonotype. J is TRBJ1-6 and V is TRBV14; no clear D gene. The ends were cut back, 1 base at V and 8 bases at J, with 9 bases in the middle. The CDR3 has 14 residues. Germline V gene lookup returns CDR1 SGHDN and CDR2 FVKESK. The CDR3 sequence is CASSQVGRDSPLHF. DNA of the CDR3: TGTGCCAGCAGCCAAGTGGGCCGGGATTCACCCCTCCACTTT.

This clonotype was counted a few times. V usage is TRBV29-1 and J usage is TRBJ2-3; perhaps TRBD1 as D (6 bases). V lost 2 bases and J lost 7, with 10 bases in between. Germline values: CDR1 SQVTM, CDR2 ANQGSEA. The CDR3 totals 12 residues. The CDR3 DNA is TGCAGCGTTGAACCCGACAGGCATACGCAGTATTTT. This encodes CSVEPDRHTQYF.

Ten or more counts support this clonotype. CDR3 nucleotide sequence: TGTGCCAGCTGGGGATTAAAGGGCTATGGCTACACCTTC. It yields the protein CASWGLKGYGYTF. The rearrangement uses TRBV2 and TRBJ1-2; D ambiguous. The CDR3 spans 13 residues. Between the trimmed V and J ends, which lost 8 bases and 4 bases, there was a span of 14 bases. Per germline, CDR1 SNHLY and CDR2 FYNNEI.

The rearrangement uses TRBV2 and TRBJ2-1; D gene unclear. V shed 3 bases and J shed 6 bases, with 12 bases lying between them. From germline, CDR1 is SNHLY and CDR2 FYNNEI. This CDR3 is built from 14 residues. The CDR3 region is CASSEDGVGNEQFF. CDR3 nucleotides: TGTGCCAGCAGTGAGGATGGAGTTGGCAATGAGCAGTTCTTC.

Note on this clonotype: One end of the junction is discordant with germline, which a read error may explain. V usage is TRBV7-2 and J usage is TRBJ2-7; weak D call: TRBD1 (6 bases). Germline CDR1 reads SGHTA; CDR2 reads FQGNSA. The CDR3 totals 15 residues. The CDR3 region has the DNA TGCGCCGGCAGCCAAGAGCAGGGGTTCTCCTACGAGCAGTACTTC. Translation: CAGSQEQGFSYEQYF. The full variable domain, completed using reference TRBV7-2 and TRBJ2-7, is GAGVSQSPSNKVTEKGKDVELRCDPISGHTALYWYRQSLGQGLEFLIYFQGNSAPDKSGLPSDRFSAERTGGSVSTLTIQRTQQEDSAVYLCAGSQEQGFSYEQYFGPGTRLTVT.

The chain is built from TRBV4-3 and TRBJ1-2; no firm D call. There are 15 residues in the CDR3. The V gene's germline CDR1 is LGHNA and CDR2 YSLEER. V gave up 1 base and J gave up 4 bases, with 13 bases separating them. The CDR3: CASSQVLGSSYGYTF. In nucleotides, the CDR3 is TGCGCCAGCAGCCAAGTCCTTGGGAGTTCCTATGGCTACACCTTC.

The V gene is TRBV7-2, the J gene TRBJ2-1; D gene unclear. Between the trimmed V and J ends, which lost 2 bases and 4 bases, there was a span of 9 bases. The CDR3 has 14 amino acids. CDR1 is SGHTA and CDR2 is FQGNSA in the germline V gene. Written as DNA, the CDR3 is TGTGCCAGCAGCTTATATCGGCAGTACAATGAGCAGTTCTTC. Protein: CASSLYRQYNEQFF.

This clonotype has ten or more counts. The chain employs TRBV7-2 and TRBJ1-2, with D possibly TRBD1 on 5 matching bases. Trimming took off 4 bases at V and 5 bases at J, with 14 bases between the two ends. In germline, CDR1 is SGHTA, CDR2 FQGNSA. The CDR3 extends over 14 amino acids. CDR3 residues: CASSSSGYNYGYTF. As DNA, the CDR3 is TGTGCCAGCAGCTCTTCAGGGTACAATTATGGCTACACCTTC.

This clonotype has at least ten counts. The chain links TRBV20-1 to TRBJ1-2; D may be TRBD1 (5 bases). The CDR3 loop spans 12 amino acids. Germline values: CDR1 DFQATT, CDR2 SNEGSKA (reference sequence). The ends were cut back, 7 bases at V and 2 bases at J, with 11 bases in the middle. The CDR3 region has the DNA TGCAGTGTTCCCCGGGACAACTATGGCTACACCTTC. The encoded protein is CSVPRDNYGYTF.

This clonotype was seen once. A read error may be the cause here, since a much bigger clone is one base away. This chain joins TRBV7-2 and TRBJ1-2; D is unresolved. CDR3 length equals 14 residues. Germline assignment: CDR1 SGHTA and CDR2 FQGNSA. CDR3 nucleotide sequence: TGTGCCAGCAGCTCCCGTGGAGGCGACTATGACTACACCTTC. Translated, it gives CASSSRGGDYDYTF.

About this clonotype itself: Germline and junction disagree at one end, which may indicate a read error. This chain connects TRBV25-1 to TRBJ2-6, with 8 bases aligning to TRBD1. This CDR3 contains 21 residues. Germline loops: CDR1 MGHDK, CDR2 SYGVNS. In DNA, the CDR3 is TGCGCCAGCAGTGAATACGGACAGGGTTTCCCTGGGTCATCTGGGGCCAACGTCCTGACTTTC. As protein: CASSEYGQGFPGSSGANVLTF.

The chain has TRBV6-6 and TRBJ1-1; perhaps TRBD1 as D (5 bases). Looked up from germline, CDR1 is MNHNY and CDR2 is SVGAGI (reference sequence). V gave up 3 bases and J gave up 1 base, with 12 bases separating them. The CDR3 spans 15 residues. The CDR3 spells CASSYSGTQNTEAFF. The CDR3 DNA reads TGTGCCAGCAGTTATTCCGGGACGCAGAACACTGAAGCTTTCTTT.

With regard to this clonotype: One end of the junction varies from germline; a read error may be responsible. The chain uses TRBV5-1 and TRBJ2-7; 7 bases agree with TRBD1. The V gene's germline CDR1 is SGHRS and CDR2 YFSETQ. The CDR3 spans 16 residues. CDR3 in amino acids: CASSLLPGQLLYEQCF. The DNA for the CDR3 is TGCGCCAGCAGCTTACTGCCGGGACAGCTATTATACGAGCAGTGCTTC. Combining the CDR3 with reference TRBV5-1 and TRBJ2-7 gives the whole variable domain KAGVTQTPRYLIKTRGQQVTLSCSPISGHRSVSWYQQTPGQGLQFLFEYFSETQRNKGNFPGRFSGRQFSNSRSEMNVSTLELGDSALYLCASSLLPGQLLYEQCFGPGTRLTVT.

The genes are TRBV7-9 and TRBJ1-4; no clear D. The CDR3 sequence is 14 residues long. V was pared by 5 bases and J by 8 bases, with 15 bases between. The germline CDR1 and CDR2 sequences are SEHNR and FQNEAQ (reference sequence). The CDR3 coding sequence is TGTGCCAGCAGCCCCAACTGGTGGGTAGAAAAACTGTTTTTT. Translation: CASSPNWWVEKLFF. Complete variable domain (other parts from reference TRBV7-9 and TRBJ1-4): DTGVSQNPRHKITKRGQNVTFRCDPISEHNRLYWYRQTLGQGPEFLTYFQNEAQLEKSRLLSDRFSAERPKGSFSTLEIQRTEQGDSAMYLCASSPNWWVEKLFFGSGTQLSVL.

This clonotype was recorded many times. The V and J genes are TRBV20-1 and TRBJ2-5; perhaps TRBD2 as D (6 bases). Trimming pared 0 bases from V and 3 bases from J, leaving 11 bases between. From germline, CDR1 is DFQATT and CDR2 SNEGSKA (reference sequence). CDR3 length: 14 amino acids. This CDR3 reads CSARDPEGKETQYF. The CDR3 DNA is TGCAGTGCTAGAGATCCGGAGGGAAAAGAGACCCAGTACTTC.

Only a few counts were recorded for this clonotype. The chain recombines TRBV12-3 or TRBV12-4 with TRBJ1-1; D is perhaps TRBD1 (5 bases). V gave up 2 bases and J gave up 1 base, with 11 bases separating them. The CDR3 consists of 15 residues. This CDR3 reads CASSLKGRGNTEAFF. The CDR3 DNA reads as TGTGCCAGCAGTTTAAAGGGAAGGGGGAACACTGAAGCTTTCTTT.